The 30 T cell receptor beta chains below come from one sample, sequenced in a study of cytomegalovirus exposure and HLA in healthy donors. In the PCR, 60 Vbeta and 13 Jbeta primers were used. The table came from immunoSEQ multiplex PCR; TCRdb's copy has only in-frame clones and leaves some out. The data show roughly 170,000 clones, around 80% seen once. Material for sequencing was PBMCs. These receptors were taken from a woman aged 25 to 39 in good health and CMV-seronegative.

The chain is built from TRBV9 and TRBJ2-1; 7 bases agree with TRBD1. The CDR3 covers 14 residues. Germline V gives CDR1 SGDLS, CDR2 YYNGEE. Germline trimming cut 3 bases from V and 7 bases from J; bases unmatched to any gene: 7. Written as DNA, the CDR3 is TGTGCCAGCAGCGGAGAGACAGGGACAAATGAGCAGTTCTTC. Its translation is CASSGETGTNEQFF.

The chain carries TRBV18 and TRBJ1-3; TRBD1 agrees at 7 bases. This CDR3 is 17 amino acids long. With 2 bases clipped from V and 6 bases from J, the junction kept 13 bases outside the gene matches. Looked up from germline, CDR1 is KGHSH and CDR2 is LQKENI. Here the CDR3 reads CASSPKSGTDRLNTIYF. In nucleotides, the CDR3 is TGTGCCAGCTCACCAAAATCCGGGACAGACCGTTTAAACACCATATATTTT.

This clone appeared a single time. The gene calls are TRBV27 and TRBJ1-1; 7 nucleotides match TRBD1. V was clipped by 4 bases and J by 0 bases; unmatched bases: 2. The CDR3 loop spans 14 amino acids. In germline, CDR1 is MNHEY, CDR2 SMNVEV (reference sequence). The CDR3 DNA reads as TGTGCCAGCAGTTCCGGGACAGTGAACACTGAAGCTTTCTTT. Protein: CASSSGTVNTEAFF.

For this clone: The sample has other DNA sequences that encode this CDR3 too. The CDR3 nucleotides read TGTGCCAGCAGTGACGGCGGGGCGAACACCGGGGAGCTGTTTTTT. Its protein product is CASSDGGANTGELFF. V gene TRBV6-4 combines with J gene TRBJ2-2, with TRBD2 as a possible D gene (6 bases). The germline V and J ends were trimmed by 2 bases and 0 bases, with 7 bases remaining between them. The germline CDR1 and CDR2 sequences are MRHNA and SNTAGT. The CDR3 has 15 residues.

The chain has TRBV19 and TRBJ1-2; D call uncertain. Germline CDR1 reads LNHDA; CDR2 reads SQIVND (reference sequence). The CDR3 extends over 13 amino acids. Trimming removed 3 bases from V and 2 bases from J, with 7 bases in between. The CDR3 sequence: CASSMRQNYGYTF. The CDR3 DNA reads TGTGCCAGTAGTATGCGGCAGAACTATGGCTACACCTTC.

This clone was picked up a small number of times. The V gene is TRBV29-1, the J gene TRBJ2-3; 11 nucleotides match TRBD1. The CDR3 sequence is 14 residues long. Trimming cost V 4 bases and J 4 bases; bases outside gene matches: 4. Germline V gene data show CDR1 as SQVTM and CDR2 as ANQGSEA. In nucleotides, the CDR3 is TGCAGCGTTGGGGGACAGGGGGTCGCAGATACGCAGTATTTT. This gives the protein CSVGGQGVADTQYF.

The chain has TRBV28 and TRBJ1-2; 11 nucleotides align to TRBD1. CDR1 and CDR2 (germline): MDHEN, SYDVKM. J gave up 8 bases and V 6 bases, and 11 bases lay outside the gene matches. The CDR3 runs 15 residues. The CDR3 reads CASRYPGTGGQGYTF. The CDR3 bases are TGTGCCAGCAGGTACCCCGGGACAGGGGGTCAAGGCTACACCTTC.

This clone has more than one count but fewer than ten. The rearrangement uses TRBV19 and TRBJ2-7; 9 bases align to TRBD1. Germline CDR1 is LNHDA and CDR2 is SQIVND (reference sequence). The junction had 8 bases not matched to a gene; V was cut back by 6 bases and J by 2 bases. This CDR3 region has 15 residues. CDR3 bases: TGTGCCAGTAGCGGCGGGACAGGGAGGACCTACGAGCAGTACTTC. Translated, it gives CASSGGTGRTYEQYF.

This chain links TRBV9 with TRBJ1-1; no clear D. Trimming stripped 0 bases from V and 7 bases from J, with 7 bases between. This CDR3 spans 12 amino acids. CDR1 is SGDLS, CDR2 YYNGEE, per germline. The CDR3 loop reads CASSVATDEAFF. The DNA of the CDR3 is TGTGCCAGCAGCGTAGCTACAGATGAAGCTTTCTTT.

The CDR3 here is CASSPPGTGNNYEQYF. The CDR3 DNA is TGTGCCAGCAGCCCTCCAGGGACAGGGAATAACTACGAGCAGTACTTC. This chain links TRBV28 with TRBJ2-7; 9 bases map to TRBD1. Germline-derived CDR1 and CDR2 are MDHEN and SYDVKM. This CDR3 is 16 amino acids long. V lost 6 bases and J lost 3; bases outside the gene matches: 12.

This chain uses TRBV6-1 with TRBJ1-1; TRBD1 is a possible D gene (6 bases). Germline CDR1 is MNHNS and CDR2 is SASEGT. The CDR3 consists of 16 residues. Trimming took 2 bases from V and 4 from J, leaving 17 bases between them. CDR3: CASSENWGGRGTEAFF. Here the CDR3 DNA reads TGTGCCAGCAGTGAAAATTGGGGGGGCAGGGGCACTGAAGCTTTCTTT.

This chain joins TRBV7-3 and TRBJ2-2; no reliable D call. The germline V and J ends were trimmed by 2 bases and 5 bases, with 9 bases remaining between them. Germline loops: CDR1 SGHTA, CDR2 FQGTGA. The CDR3 loop spans 14 amino acids. The chain's CDR3 is CASSLEQSTGELFF. The CDR3 coding sequence is TGTGCCAGCAGCTTAGAACAGAGTACCGGGGAGCTGTTTTTT. Combining the CDR3 with reference TRBV7-3 and TRBJ2-2 gives the whole variable domain GAGVSQTPSNKVTEKGKYVELRCDPISGHTALYWYRQSLGQGPEFLIYFQGTGAADDSGLPNDRFFAVRPEGSVSTLKIQRTERGDSAVYLCASSLEQSTGELFFGEGSRLTVL.

This chain uses TRBV27 with TRBJ2-7, with 9 bases aligning to TRBD1. Germline loops: CDR1 MNHEY, CDR2 SMNVEV (reference sequence). This CDR3 is built from 14 residues. V shed 4 bases, J shed 4 bases, and the junction held 5 bases outside the gene matches. The DNA of the CDR3 is TGTGCCAGCAGTTCGGGGGACAGGGTTTACGAGCAGTACTTC. It codes for CASSSGDRVYEQYF.

CDR3 nucleotide sequence: TGTGCCAGCAGGACAGGGTATAATTCACCCCTCCACTTT. Translation gives CASRTGYNSPLHF. The V and J genes are TRBV28 and TRBJ1-6; 7 positions agree with TRBD1. Trimming cost V 6 bases and J 4 bases; bases outside gene matches: 0. This CDR3 contains 13 residues. CDR1 and CDR2 from the germline V gene are MDHEN and SYDVKM. The whole variable domain, remainder taken from reference TRBV28 and TRBJ1-6, is DVKVTQSSRYLVKRTGEKVFLECVQDMDHENMFWYRQDPGLGLRLIYFSYDVKMKEKGDIPEGYSVSREKKERFSLILESASTNQTSMYLCASRTGYNSPLHFGNGTRLTVT.

In DNA form, the CDR3 reads TGTGCCAGCAGCAAAGGACAGGAACTATATGGCTACACCTTC. As protein: CASSKGQELYGYTF. V and J are TRBV21-1 and TRBJ1-2; no check of the table's D call, TRBD1, against the DNA was made. TRBV21-1 is annotated as a pseudogene. The CDR3 is made up of 14 amino acids.

The rearrangement joins TRBV7-9 to TRBJ2-7, with 8 positions matching TRBD2. Germline CDR1 and CDR2: SEHNR and FQNEAQ (reference sequence). The CDR3 totals 13 residues. The V segment lost 5 bases and the J segment 4 bases; nucleotides outside the gene matches: 4. CDR3 in amino acids: CASSGSGEYEQYF. The CDR3 DNA follows: TGTGCCAGCAGCGGTAGCGGGGAATACGAGCAGTACTTC.

The J gene is TRBJ2-1, the V gene TRBV7-2; perhaps TRBD2 as D (5 bases). The CDR3 is 16 residues long. CDR1 and CDR2 from the germline V gene are SGHTA and FQGNSA. V lost 0 bases to trimming and J lost 6 bases, with 15 bases between them. In DNA form, the CDR3 reads TGTGCCAGCAGCTTAGCCCGAACTAGTGGAGCCAATGAGCAGTTCTTC. Translation gives CASSLARTSGANEQFF.

The chain couples TRBV5-6 to TRBJ2-7; the D is unclear. The germline V gene has CDR1 SGHDT and CDR2 YYEEEE. V was trimmed by 1 base and J by 0 bases, leaving 5 bases between them. CDR3 length: 13 residues. The CDR3, as DNA: TGTGCCAGCAGCTTGTTGTACTCCTACGAGCAGTACTTC. Residues: CASSLLYSYEQYF.

V gene TRBV28 combines with J gene TRBJ2-2; 12 nucleotides align to TRBD2. V trimming: 6 bases; J trimming: 7 bases; junction bases outside the gene matches: 15. The CDR3 covers 18 residues. The germline V gene has CDR1 MDHEN and CDR2 SYDVKM. The DNA for the CDR3 is TGTGCCAGCAGCGATCCCACTAGCGGGAGGTTTATCGGCGGGGAGCTGTTTTTT. Translation gives CASSDPTSGRFIGGELFF.

In its sample, this clone was seen a few times. The chain recombines TRBV4-3 with TRBJ2-7; 9 bases agree with TRBD2. Trimming at V came to 4 bases and at J to 2 bases, leaving 6 bases not matched to a gene. The CDR3 extends over 15 amino acids. Per the germline V gene, CDR1 is LGHNA and CDR2 is YSLEER. CDR3 residues: CASSPKAGGAYEQYF. In DNA form, the CDR3 reads TGCGCCAGCAGCCCAAAAGCGGGGGGAGCCTACGAGCAGTACTTC.

The chain has TRBV2 and TRBJ2-3, with D uncertain. This CDR3 is built from 14 residues. Germline values: CDR1 SNHLY, CDR2 FYNNEI. Between the trimmed V and J ends, which lost 6 bases and 0 bases, there was a span of 10 bases. CDR3 in DNA: TGTGCCAGCAGGAGGATATCTAGCACAGATACGCAGTATTTT. It yields the protein CASRRISSTDTQYF.

The V call is TRBV6-5, the J call TRBJ1-2; D gene uncertain. V dropped 0 bases and J dropped 4 bases, with 12 bases sitting between them. The CDR3 runs 15 residues. Looked up from germline, CDR1 is MNHEY and CDR2 is SVGAGI. The CDR3 is CASSYSEGEGYGYTF. The CDR3 nucleotides are TGTGCCAGCAGTTACTCGGAGGGTGAGGGCTATGGCTACACCTTC.

The genes are TRBV5-1 and TRBJ1-1; 9 bases align to TRBD1. CDR1 and CDR2 (germline): SGHRS, YFSETQ. The V segment lost 0 bases and the J segment 11 bases; nucleotides outside the gene matches: 8. CDR3 length: 14 amino acids. For the CDR3, the DNA is TGCGCCAGCAGCTTGGCTGGGACAGGGTTAGGGGCTTTCTTT. Encoded protein: CASSLAGTGLGAFF.

The sample holds a few counts of this clone. CDR3 region: CASGANTEAFF. CDR3 DNA: TGTGCCAGCGGGGCGAACACTGAAGCTTTCTTT. This sequence joins TRBV7-9 and TRBJ1-1; TRBD1 might be the D (5 bases). V was trimmed by 8 bases and J by 1 base, leaving 5 bases between them. Germline V gives CDR1 SEHNR, CDR2 FQNEAQ (reference sequence). The CDR3 totals 11 residues.

CDR3 sequence reads: CASSELAGGYNEQFF. CDR3 DNA: TGTGCCAGCAGTGAACTAGCGGGGGGGTACAATGAGCAGTTCTTC. The chain has TRBV6-1 and TRBJ2-1; 12 bases line up with TRBD2. V lost 2 bases to trimming and J lost 4 bases; unmatched junction nucleotides: 0. In germline, CDR1 is MNHNS, CDR2 SASEGT. The CDR3 is made up of 15 amino acids.

This chain links TRBV19 with TRBJ2-7; 8 bases line up with TRBD1. CDR1 and CDR2 (germline): LNHDA, SQIVND (reference sequence). V shed 6 bases and J 3 bases; nucleotides not matched to a gene: 1. This CDR3 has 12 residues. The CDR3 bases are TGTGCCAGTAGCACAGGGGGCTACGAGCAGTACTTC. Encoded protein: CASSTGGYEQYF. Using reference TRBV19 and TRBJ2-7 for the parts outside the CDR3, the full variable domain is DGGITQSPKYLFRKEGQNVTLSCEQNLNHDAMYWYRQDPGQGLRLIYYSQIVNDFQKGDIAEGYSVSREKKESFPLTVTSAQKNPTAFYLCASSTGGYEQYFGPGTRLTVT.

The chain combines TRBV7-8 with TRBJ2-5; 8 bases are shared with TRBD2. Germline-derived CDR1 and CDR2 are SGHVS and FQNEAQ. The CDR3 runs 16 residues. The J segment lost 1 base and the V segment lost 0 bases, leaving 4 bases of the junction unmatched. CDR3 in DNA: TGTGCCAGCAGCTTAGCCTGGGCGGGAGGCCAAGAGACCCAGTACTTC. Its protein is CASSLAWAGGQETQYF.

The gene calls are TRBV2 and TRBJ1-3, with TRBD1 identical over 7 bases. Trimming cost V 7 bases and J 4 bases; bases outside gene matches: 10. Germline values: CDR1 SNHLY, CDR2 FYNNEI. This CDR3 contains 15 residues. The CDR3 DNA is TGTGCCAGCAATATTTTTTCAGGGGGGGGAAACACCATATATTTT. Its translation is CASNIFSGGGNTIYF.

The chain has TRBV2 and TRBJ1-2; D unclear. CDR1 and CDR2 from the germline V gene are SNHLY and FYNNEI. Trimming cost V 1 base and J 4 bases, with 7 bases left between them. This CDR3 comprises 13 residues. The CDR3 coding sequence is TGTGCCAGCAGTGAAGGGCAGGCCTATGGCTACACCTTC. This encodes CASSEGQAYGYTF.

This chain uses TRBV18 with TRBJ1-3; 9 positions agree with TRBD1. CDR3 length: 14 amino acids. After removal of 6 bases from V and 4 bases from J, the junction contained 4 bases not matched to a gene. Germline values: CDR1 KGHSH, CDR2 LQKENI. The CDR3 loop is CASSSTGGGNTIYF. In DNA, the CDR3 is TGTGCCAGCTCGTCTACAGGGGGCGGAAACACCATATATTTT.